This T cell receptor beta chain appears in the sequencing data of a study of T cell repertoires in cytomegalovirus infection. Study-wide background: Public TCR beta signatures were indicative of both CMV infection and a matching HLA type.

Each CDR3 protein is one row after TCRdb ran MiXCR on the reads. The profile shows a few hundred thousand distinct CDR3 sequences, over 35% of them singletons. The CDR3 has 14 residues. Trimming cost V 5 bases and J 2 bases, with 10 bases left between them. Germline assignment: CDR1 SGHVS and CDR2 FNYEAQ. In its sample, this clonotype was seen a few times. Its specificity is not known. The sample was cultured PBMCs, taken from culture after CMV antigen stimulation. The chain carries TRBV7-6 and TRBJ1-5; D is unclear. This clonotype was obtained from a human donor in good health (CMV status not recorded). Some clones in this sample may be carry-over from other donors' samples. The CDR3 DNA is TGTGCCAGCAGCCCTACAGACCGCAATCAGCCCCAGCATTTT. Residues: CASSPTDRNQPQHF.